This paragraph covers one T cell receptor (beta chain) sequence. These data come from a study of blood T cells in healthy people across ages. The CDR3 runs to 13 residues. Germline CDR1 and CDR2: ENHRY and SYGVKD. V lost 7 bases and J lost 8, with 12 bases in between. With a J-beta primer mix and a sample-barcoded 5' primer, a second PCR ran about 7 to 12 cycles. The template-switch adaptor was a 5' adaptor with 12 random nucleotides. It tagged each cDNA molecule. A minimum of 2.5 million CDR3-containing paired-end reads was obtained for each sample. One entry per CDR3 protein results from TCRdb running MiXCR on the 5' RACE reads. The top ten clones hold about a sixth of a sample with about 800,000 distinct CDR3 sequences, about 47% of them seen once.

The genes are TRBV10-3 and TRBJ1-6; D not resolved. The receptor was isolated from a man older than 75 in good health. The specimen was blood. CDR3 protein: CAITARLDSPLHF. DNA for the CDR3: TGTGCCATCACGGCAAGGTTGGATTCACCCCTCCACTTT.